This T cell receptor beta chain was profiled in a study of blood T cell repertoires in COVID-19. About the research overall: Specimens from acute and convalescent COVID-19 originated in the United States, Italy and Spain.

Per the study methods: Estimates of nucleated cell counts were drawn from the amplification of reference gene primers. The protocol was immunoSEQ multiplex PCR, while the TCRdb copy is restricted to in-frame clones and leaves out a portion. V and J calls and clone size are those listed in that table; D and trimming were worked out from the DNA. The table includes fewer than 350,000 clones, 80% to 90% detected once. This CDR3 is built from 13 residues. Trimming took 7 bases from V and 7 from J; bases not matched to a gene: 6. Germline V gene lookup returns CDR1 SNHLY and CDR2 FYNNEI. The TCR originated in a man aged 25 to 40 with COVID-19, enrolled during active disease. V and J are TRBV2 and TRBJ1-5; the match to TRBD1 covers 8 bases. The sample comprised peripheral blood. The CDR3, as DNA: TGTGCCAGCACCAGGACAGGGTGGCAGCCCCAGCATTTT. Translation: CASTRTGWQPQHF.